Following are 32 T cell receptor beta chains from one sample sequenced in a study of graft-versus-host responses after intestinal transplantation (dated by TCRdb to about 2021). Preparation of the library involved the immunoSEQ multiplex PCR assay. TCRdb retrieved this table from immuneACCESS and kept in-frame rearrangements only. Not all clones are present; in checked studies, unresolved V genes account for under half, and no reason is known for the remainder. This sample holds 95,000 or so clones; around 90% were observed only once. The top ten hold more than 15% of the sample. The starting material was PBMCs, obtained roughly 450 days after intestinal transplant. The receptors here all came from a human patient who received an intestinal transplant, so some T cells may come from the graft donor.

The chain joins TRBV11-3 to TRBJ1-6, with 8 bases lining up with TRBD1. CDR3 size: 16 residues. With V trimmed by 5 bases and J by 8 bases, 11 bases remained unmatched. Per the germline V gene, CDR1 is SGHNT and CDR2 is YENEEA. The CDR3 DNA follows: TGTGCCAGCAGCCCGACAGGGGAAACCGTCGATTCACCCCTCCACTTT. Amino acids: CASSPTGETVDSPLHF.

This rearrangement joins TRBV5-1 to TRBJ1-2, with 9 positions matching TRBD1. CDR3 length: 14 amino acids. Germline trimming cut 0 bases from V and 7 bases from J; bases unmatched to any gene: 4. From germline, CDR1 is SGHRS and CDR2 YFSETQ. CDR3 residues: CASSLEGQGFGYTF. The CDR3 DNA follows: TGCGCCAGCAGCTTGGAGGGACAGGGATTTGGCTACACCTTC.

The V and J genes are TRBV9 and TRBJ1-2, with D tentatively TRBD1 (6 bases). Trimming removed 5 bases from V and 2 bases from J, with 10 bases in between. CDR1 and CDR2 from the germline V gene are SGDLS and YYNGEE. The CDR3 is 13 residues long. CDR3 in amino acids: CASRETGNYGYTF. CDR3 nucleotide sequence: TGTGCCAGCAGGGAGACAGGCAACTATGGCTACACCTTC. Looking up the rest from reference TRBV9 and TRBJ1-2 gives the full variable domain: DSGVTQTPKHLITATGQRVTLRCSPRSGDLSVYWYQQSLDQGLQFLIQYYNGEERAKGNILERFSAQQFPDLHSELNLSSLELGDSALYFCASRETGNYGYTFGSGTRLTVV.

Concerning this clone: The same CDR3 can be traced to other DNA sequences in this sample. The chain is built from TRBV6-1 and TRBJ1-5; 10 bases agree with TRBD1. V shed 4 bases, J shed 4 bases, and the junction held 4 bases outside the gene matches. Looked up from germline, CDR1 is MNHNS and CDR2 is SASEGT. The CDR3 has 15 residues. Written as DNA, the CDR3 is TGTGCCAGCAGTGCCCAGGGACAGGGGAATCAGCCCCAGCATTTT. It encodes CASSAQGQGNQPQHF.

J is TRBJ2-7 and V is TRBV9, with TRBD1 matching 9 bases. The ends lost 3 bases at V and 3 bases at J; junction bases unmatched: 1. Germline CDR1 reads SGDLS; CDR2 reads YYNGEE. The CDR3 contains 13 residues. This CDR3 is CASSGDRDYEQYF. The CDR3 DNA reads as TGTGCCAGCAGCGGGGACAGGGACTACGAGCAGTACTTC. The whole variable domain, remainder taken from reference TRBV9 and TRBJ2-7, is DSGVTQTPKHLITATGQRVTLRCSPRSGDLSVYWYQQSLDQGLQFLIQYYNGEERAKGNILERFSAQQFPDLHSELNLSSLELGDSALYFCASSGDRDYEQYFGPGTRLTVT.

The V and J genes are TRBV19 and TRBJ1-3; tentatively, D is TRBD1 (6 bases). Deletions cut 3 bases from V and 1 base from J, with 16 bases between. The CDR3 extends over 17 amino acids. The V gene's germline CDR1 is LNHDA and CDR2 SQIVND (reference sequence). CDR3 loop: CASSIKPGALSGNTIYF. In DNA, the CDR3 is TGTGCCAGTAGTATCAAACCGGGGGCGCTTTCTGGAAACACCATATATTTT.

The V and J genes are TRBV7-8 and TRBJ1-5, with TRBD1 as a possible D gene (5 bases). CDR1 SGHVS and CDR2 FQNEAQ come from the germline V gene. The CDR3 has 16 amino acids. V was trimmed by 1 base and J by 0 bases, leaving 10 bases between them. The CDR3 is CASSLVRGDSNQPQHF. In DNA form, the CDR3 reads TGTGCCAGCAGCTTAGTACGGGGGGATAGCAATCAGCCCCAGCATTTT.

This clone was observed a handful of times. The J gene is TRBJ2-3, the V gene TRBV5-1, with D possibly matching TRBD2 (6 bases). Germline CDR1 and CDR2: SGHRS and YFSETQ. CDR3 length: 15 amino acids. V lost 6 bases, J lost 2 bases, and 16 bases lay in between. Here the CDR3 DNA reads TGCGCCAGCATCTGGGGGGAGGAGATCACAGATACGCAGTATTTT. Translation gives CASIWGEEITDTQYF.

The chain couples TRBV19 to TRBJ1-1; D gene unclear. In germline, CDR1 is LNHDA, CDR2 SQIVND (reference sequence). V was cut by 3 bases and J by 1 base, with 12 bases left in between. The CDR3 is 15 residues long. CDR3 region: CASSIAPSGNTEAFF. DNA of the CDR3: TGTGCCAGTAGTATCGCCCCATCGGGGAACACTGAAGCTTTCTTT.

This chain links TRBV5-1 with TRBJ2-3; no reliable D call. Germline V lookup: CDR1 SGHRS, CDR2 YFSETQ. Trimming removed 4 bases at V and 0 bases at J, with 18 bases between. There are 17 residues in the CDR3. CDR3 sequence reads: CASSNLRTGASTDTQYF. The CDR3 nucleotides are TGCGCCAGCAGCAACCTGCGGACGGGCGCTAGCACAGATACGCAGTATTTT.

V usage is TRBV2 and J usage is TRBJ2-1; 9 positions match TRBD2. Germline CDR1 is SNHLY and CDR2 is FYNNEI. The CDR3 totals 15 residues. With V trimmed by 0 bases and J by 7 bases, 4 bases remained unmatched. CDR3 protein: CASSEAGGGANEQFF. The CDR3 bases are TGTGCCAGCAGTGAAGCTGGCGGGGGGGCTAATGAGCAGTTCTTC.

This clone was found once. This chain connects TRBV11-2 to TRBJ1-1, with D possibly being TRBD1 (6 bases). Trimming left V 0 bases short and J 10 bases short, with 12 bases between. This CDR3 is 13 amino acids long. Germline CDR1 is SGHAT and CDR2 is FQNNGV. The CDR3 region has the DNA TGTGCCAGCAGCTTAGACCGACAGGATATAGCTTTCTTT. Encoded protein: CASSLDRQDIAFF.

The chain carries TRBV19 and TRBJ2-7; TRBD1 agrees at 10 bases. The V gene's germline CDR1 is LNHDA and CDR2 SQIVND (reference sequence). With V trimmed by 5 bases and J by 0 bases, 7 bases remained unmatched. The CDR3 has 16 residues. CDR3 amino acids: CASSDPGQGSSYEQYF. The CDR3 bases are TGTGCCAGTAGTGACCCGGGACAGGGGAGCTCCTACGAGCAGTACTTC.

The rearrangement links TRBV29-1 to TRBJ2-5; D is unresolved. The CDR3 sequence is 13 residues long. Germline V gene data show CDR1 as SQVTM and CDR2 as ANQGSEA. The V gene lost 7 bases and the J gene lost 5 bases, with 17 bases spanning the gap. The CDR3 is CSAPRRLGETQYF. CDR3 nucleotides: TGCAGCGCCCCGCGGCGACTTGGGGAGACCCAGTACTTC.

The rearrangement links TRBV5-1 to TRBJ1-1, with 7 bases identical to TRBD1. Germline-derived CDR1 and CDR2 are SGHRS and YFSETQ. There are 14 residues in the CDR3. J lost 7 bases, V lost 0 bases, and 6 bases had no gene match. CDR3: CASSLAGTVGEAFF. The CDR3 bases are TGCGCCAGCAGCTTGGCGGGGACAGTGGGTGAAGCTTTCTTT.

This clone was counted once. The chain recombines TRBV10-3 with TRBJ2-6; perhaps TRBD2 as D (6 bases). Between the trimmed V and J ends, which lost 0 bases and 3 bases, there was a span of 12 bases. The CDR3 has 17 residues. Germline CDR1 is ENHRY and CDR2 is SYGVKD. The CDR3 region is CAISESGSGFGANVLTF. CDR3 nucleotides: TGTGCCATCAGTGAGTCGGGTAGCGGCTTTGGGGCCAACGTCCTGACTTTC.

Here the CDR3 DNA reads TGTGCCAGCCCCAAGGGACAGGGCTCGAGTGAGCAGTACTTC. It codes for CASPKGQGSSEQYF. The rearrangement joins TRBV27 to TRBJ2-7; 9 bases match TRBD1. Trimming cost V 8 bases and J 7 bases; bases outside gene matches: 12. This CDR3 region has 14 residues. From germline, CDR1 is MNHEY and CDR2 SMNVEV (reference sequence).

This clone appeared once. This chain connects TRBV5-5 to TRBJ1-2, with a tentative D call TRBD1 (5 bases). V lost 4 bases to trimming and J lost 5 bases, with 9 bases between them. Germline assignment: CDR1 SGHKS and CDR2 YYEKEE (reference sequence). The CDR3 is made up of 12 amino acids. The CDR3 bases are TGTGCCAGCAGCCCGGACATTTATGGCTACACCTTC. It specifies CASSPDIYGYTF.

The CDR3 sequence: CSVGRGPSGDTQYF. CDR3 DNA sequence: TGCAGCGTTGGCCGTGGGCCATCAGGAGATACGCAGTATTTT. The chain couples TRBV29-1 to TRBJ2-3; D is unclear. V lost 4 bases, J lost 5 bases, and 16 bases lay in between. Germline CDR1 reads SQVTM; CDR2 reads ANQGSEA. The CDR3 contains 14 residues.

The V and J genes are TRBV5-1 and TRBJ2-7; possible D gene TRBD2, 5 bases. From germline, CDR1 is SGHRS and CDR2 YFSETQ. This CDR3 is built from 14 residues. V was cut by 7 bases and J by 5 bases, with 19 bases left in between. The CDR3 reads CASRHTQVGDEQYF. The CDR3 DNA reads TGCGCCAGCCGCCACACGCAGGTCGGGGACGAGCAGTACTTC.

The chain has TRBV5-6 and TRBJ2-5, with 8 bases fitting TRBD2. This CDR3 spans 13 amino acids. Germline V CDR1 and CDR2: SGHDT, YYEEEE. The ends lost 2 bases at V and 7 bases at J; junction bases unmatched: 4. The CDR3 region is CASSFGRGGTQYF. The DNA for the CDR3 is TGTGCCAGCAGCTTTGGTCGGGGGGGGACCCAGTACTTC.

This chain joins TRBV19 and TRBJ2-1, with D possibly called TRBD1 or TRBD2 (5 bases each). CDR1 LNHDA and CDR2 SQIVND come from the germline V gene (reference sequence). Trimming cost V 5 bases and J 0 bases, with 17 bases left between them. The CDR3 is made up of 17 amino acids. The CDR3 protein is CASSLISGLSSYNEQFF. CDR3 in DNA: TGTGCCAGTAGTTTGATTTCGGGGCTGAGCTCCTACAATGAGCAGTTCTTC. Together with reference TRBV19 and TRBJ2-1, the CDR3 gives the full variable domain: DGGITQSPKYLFRKEGQNVTLSCEQNLNHDAMYWYRQDPGQGLRLIYYSQIVNDFQKGDIAEGYSVSREKKESFPLTVTSAQKNPTAFYLCASSLISGLSSYNEQFFGPGTRLTVL.

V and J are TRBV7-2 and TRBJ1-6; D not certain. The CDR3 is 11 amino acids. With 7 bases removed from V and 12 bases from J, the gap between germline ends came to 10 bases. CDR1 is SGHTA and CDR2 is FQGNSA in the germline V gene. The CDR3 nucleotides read TGTGCCAGCAAAAACCCGGGACCCCTCCACTTT. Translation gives CASKNPGPLHF.

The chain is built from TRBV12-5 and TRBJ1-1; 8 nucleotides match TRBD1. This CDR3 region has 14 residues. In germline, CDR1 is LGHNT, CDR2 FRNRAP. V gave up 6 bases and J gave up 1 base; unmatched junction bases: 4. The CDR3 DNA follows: TGTGCTAGTGGGTGGGACAGGCAGAACACTGAAGCTTTCTTT. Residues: CASGWDRQNTEAFF.

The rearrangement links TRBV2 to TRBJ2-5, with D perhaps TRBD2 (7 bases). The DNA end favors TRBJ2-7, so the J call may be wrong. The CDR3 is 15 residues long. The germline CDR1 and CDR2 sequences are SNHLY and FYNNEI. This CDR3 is CASSMGGPLAHEQYF. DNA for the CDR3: TGTGCCAGCAGTATGGGGGGGCCCCTGGCCCACGAGCAGTACTTC.

The CDR3 protein is CASSYIRPEETQYF. The CDR3 nucleotides are TGTGCCAGCAGTTACATTAGACCCGAAGAGACCCAGTACTTC. This chain uses TRBV6-6 with TRBJ2-5; D is uncertain. The V gene lost 2 bases and the J gene lost 3 bases, with 10 bases spanning the gap. CDR1 is MNHNY, CDR2 SVGAGI, per germline (reference sequence). CDR3 length: 14 amino acids.

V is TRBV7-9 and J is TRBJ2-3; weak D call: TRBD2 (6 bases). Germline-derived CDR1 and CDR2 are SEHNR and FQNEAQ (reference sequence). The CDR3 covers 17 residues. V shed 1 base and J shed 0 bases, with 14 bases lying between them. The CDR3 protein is CASSLDRGRGSTDTQYF. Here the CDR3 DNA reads TGTGCCAGCAGCTTAGATCGGGGCCGGGGGAGCACAGATACGCAGTATTTT. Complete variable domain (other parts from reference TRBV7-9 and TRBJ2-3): DTGVSQNPRHKITKRGQNVTFRCDPISEHNRLYWYRQTLGQGPEFLTYFQNEAQLEKSRLLSDRFSAERPKGSFSTLEIQRTEQGDSAMYLCASSLDRGRGSTDTQYFGPGTRLTVL.

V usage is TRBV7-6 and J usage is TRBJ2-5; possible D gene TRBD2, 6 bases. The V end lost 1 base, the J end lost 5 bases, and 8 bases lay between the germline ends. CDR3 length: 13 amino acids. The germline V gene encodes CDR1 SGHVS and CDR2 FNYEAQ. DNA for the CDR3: TGTGCCAGCAGCTTAGAGGAGGGGGAGACCCAGTACTTC. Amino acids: CASSLEEGETQYF.

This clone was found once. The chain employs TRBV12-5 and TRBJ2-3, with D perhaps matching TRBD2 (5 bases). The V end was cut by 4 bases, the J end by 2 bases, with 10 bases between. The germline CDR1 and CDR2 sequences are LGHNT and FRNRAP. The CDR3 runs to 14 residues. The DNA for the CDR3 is TGTGCTAGTGGTTGGGCGGGCCTCACAGATACGCAGTATTTT. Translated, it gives CASGWAGLTDTQYF.

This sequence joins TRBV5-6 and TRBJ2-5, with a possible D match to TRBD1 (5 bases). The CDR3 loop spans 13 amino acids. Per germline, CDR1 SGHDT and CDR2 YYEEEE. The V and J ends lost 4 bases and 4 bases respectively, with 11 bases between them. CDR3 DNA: TGTGCCAGCAGCGCCGTTGGGGCAGAGACCCAGTACTTC. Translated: CASSAVGAETQYF.

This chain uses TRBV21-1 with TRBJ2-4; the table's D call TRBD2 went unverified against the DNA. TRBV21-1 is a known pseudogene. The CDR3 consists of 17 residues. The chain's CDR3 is CASSKLAGGRPKNIQYF. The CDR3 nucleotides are TGTGCCAGCAGCAAACTAGCGGGGGGGCGTCCCAAAAACATTCAGTACTTC.

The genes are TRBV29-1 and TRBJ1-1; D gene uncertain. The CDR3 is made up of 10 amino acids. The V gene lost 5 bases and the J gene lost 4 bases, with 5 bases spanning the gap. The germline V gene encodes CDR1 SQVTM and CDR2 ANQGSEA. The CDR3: CSVFVTEAFF. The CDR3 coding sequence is TGCAGCGTTTTTGTCACTGAAGCTTTCTTT.